The rows below give T cell receptor beta chains drawn from one sample of a study of blood T cells in healthy people across ages. TCRdb used MiXCR to reprocess the 5' RACE reads, holding one entry per CDR3 protein. This table has over 600,000 distinct CDR3 sequences, 45% to 70% appearing once. The sequenced sample consisted of blood. These receptors were collected from a man aged 35 to 55 in good health. Both conserved end residues are part of each CDR3. The size of a clone is reported for some rows only, either as once, few or many, or as a class for expanded clones.

TRBV29-1,NA,CSGRLAGYNEQFF
TRBV12-3/TRBV12-4,few,CASEKPPGTGGSEQYF
TRBV19,NA,CASSRGLRALNYGYTF
TRBV20-1,NA,CSAWTGANYGYTF
TRBV30,few,CAWSVNLQNYGYTF
TRBV6-6,NA,CASSYEARGLKETQYF
TRBV5-1,few,CASSLGTVTEQYF
TRBV6-1,once,CASSEYPYGAEEKYF
TRBV6-1,NA,CASRTDRGTNEKLFF
TRBV20-1,many,CSARDIRSGANVLTF
TRBV30,few,CAWRAGFDYGYTF
TRBV20-1,NA,CSARQGLRGVYNSPLHF
TRBV7-2,NA,CASSPRQGPNYGYTF
TRBV12-3/TRBV12-4,few,CASSSSGTEQYF
TRBV3-1,once,CASSPNRDSGANVLTF
TRBV20-1,few,CSAPLGAHYEQYF
TRBV4-1,NA,CASSQGPNLNSYEQYF
TRBV2,NA,CASRPDSLTYEQYF
TRBV30,NA,CAWSLGPVVRREQYF
TRBV12-3/TRBV12-4,NA,CASSFGDHSDEKLFF
TRBV12-3/TRBV12-4,NA,CASSPVWGGTGNQPQHF
TRBV7-2,few,CASSLGPGQWQFF
TRBV18,NA,CASSPTPTAELFF
TRBV20-1,NA,CSAGGGNTYEQYF
TRBV5-1,few,CASSSIAGGGETQYF
TRBV20-1,NA,CSARDRDSGYGYTF
TRBV11-3,few,CASSAKTGTYEQYF
TRBV28,once,CASRAGGPYEQYF
TRBV4-2,few,CASSQGGRSYEQYF
TRBV12-3/TRBV12-4,NA,CASSFMANEQFF
TRBV13,NA,CASSYVGVPSTDTQYF
TRBV20-1,NA,CSAQIAGANTEAFF
TRBV4-1,NA,CASSQESGTRQPQHF
TRBV20-1,NA,CSATGQGGETQFF
TRBV20-1,few,CSAPILAGGSTDTQYF